Listed here are 20 T cell receptor beta chains from one sample, sequenced in a study of blood T cell repertoires in COVID-19. Produced via immunoSEQ multiplex PCR; TCRdb's table is partial and in-frame only. The sample carries approximately 300,000 clones, 70% to 90% recorded once. The source material was PBMCs or T cells enriched from blood (not recorded which). Source of these receptors: a woman in her late teens or twenties who had recovered from COVID-19.

The V call is TRBV10-3, the J call TRBJ1-2, with 7 bases matching TRBD1. Trimming at V came to 6 bases and at J to 2 bases, leaving 9 bases not matched to a gene. CDR3 size: 15 residues. From germline, CDR1 is ENHRY and CDR2 SYGVKD. The CDR3 region has the DNA TGTGCCATCAGGGAGACCGTACAGGGGAACTATGGCTACACCTTC. Translation gives CAIRETVQGNYGYTF.

The V gene is TRBV9, the J gene TRBJ1-6; 12 bases agree with TRBD1. In germline, CDR1 is SGDLS, CDR2 YYNGEE. Germline trimming cut 4 bases from V and 8 bases from J; bases unmatched to any gene: 13. The CDR3 loop spans 18 amino acids. CDR3 sequence (DNA): TGTGCCAGCAGCCCGACCGGAGGGACAGGGGGCCCTTATTCACCCCTCCACTTT. Its translation: CASSPTGGTGGPYSPLHF.

This clone occurred a few times. The J gene is TRBJ2-5, the V gene TRBV29-1; the D gene is possibly TRBD1 (5 bases). V lost 7 bases, J lost 5 bases, and 14 bases lay in between. CDR1 and CDR2 from the germline V gene are SQVTM and ANQGSEA. The CDR3 runs to 12 residues. CDR3 DNA sequence: TGCAGCGGCCTAGGGGCTGAGGAGACCCAGTACTTC. Encoded protein: CSGLGAEETQYF.

This chain links TRBV2 with TRBJ2-5, with D maybe TRBD1 (6 bases). This CDR3 is built from 13 residues. Germline CDR1 and CDR2: SNHLY and FYNNEI. Trimming stripped 1 base from V and 5 bases from J, with 8 bases between. The CDR3 nucleotides are TGTGCCAGCAGTGAAGGGACAGTTGAGACCCAGTACTTC. Its translation is CASSEGTVETQYF.

CDR3 region: CAWKTSGTDTQYF. The CDR3 coding sequence is TGTGCCTGGAAGACTAGCGGGACAGATACGCAGTATTTT. The rearrangement uses TRBV30 and TRBJ2-3, with 10 bases lining up with TRBD2. V gave up 4 bases and J gave up 3 bases; unmatched junction bases: 1. In germline, CDR1 is GTSNPN, CDR2 SVGIG (reference sequence). The CDR3 sequence is 13 residues long.

This chain joins TRBV20-1 and TRBJ2-5; D is unresolved. V dropped 3 bases and J dropped 4 bases, with 6 bases sitting between them. Germline lookup yields CDR1 DFQATT and CDR2 SNEGSKA (reference sequence). The CDR3 has 11 amino acids. The CDR3 sequence is CSASPGETQYF. The CDR3 nucleotides are TGCAGTGCTAGTCCGGGAGAGACCCAGTACTTC.

The rearrangement links TRBV28 to TRBJ1-1, with D hard to call. Per the germline V gene, CDR1 is MDHEN and CDR2 is SYDVKM. The germline V and J ends were trimmed by 2 bases and 3 bases, with 7 bases remaining between them. CDR3 length equals 13 residues. CDR3 bases: TGTGCCAGCAGTTTAGCGGCTTACACTGAAGCTTTCTTT. This sequence encodes CASSLAAYTEAFF.

This sequence joins TRBV3-1 (or the pseudogene TRBV3-2) and TRBJ2-1; TRBD2 agrees at 11 bases. This CDR3 is built from 15 residues. Germline loops: CDR1 LGHDT, CDR2 YNNKEL (reference sequence). J was trimmed by 15 bases and V by 2 bases; bases with no gene match: 12. The CDR3 here is CASSQTGLAEGYRFF. CDR3 coding DNA: TGTGCCAGCAGCCAAACGGGACTAGCGGAGGGGTACAGGTTCTTC.

The chain is built from TRBV5-1 and TRBJ1-2; 9 nucleotides align to TRBD1. The CDR3 runs 14 residues. The germline V gene encodes CDR1 SGHRS and CDR2 YFSETQ. Trimming cost V 4 bases and J 5 bases; bases outside gene matches: 6. The CDR3 region is CASSATGGEYGYTF. Written as DNA, the CDR3 is TGCGCCAGCAGCGCTACAGGGGGCGAATATGGCTACACCTTC.

The genes are TRBV7-5 and TRBJ2-3; TRBD2, as called in the table, went unchecked against the DNA. TRBV7-5 is reported as a pseudogene. The CDR3 contains 16 residues. Written as DNA, the CDR3 is TGTGCCAGAAGCCCTAGGAGGGACGGGAGGTCAGATACGCAGTATTTT. Translation: CARSPRRDGRSDTQYF.

The chain joins TRBV11-2 to TRBJ1-1, with D unresolved. The V gene's germline CDR1 is SGHAT and CDR2 FQNNGV. This CDR3 is built from 11 residues. V was clipped by 5 bases and J by 5 bases, with 6 bases between them. The CDR3 protein is CASSTETEAFF. The DNA for the CDR3 is TGTGCCAGCAGCACGGAGACTGAAGCTTTCTTT.

The V call is TRBV18, the J call TRBJ1-4, with D tentatively TRBD1 (5 bases). The CDR3 is 15 residues long. Looked up from germline, CDR1 is KGHSH and CDR2 is LQKENI. Trimming removed 2 bases at V and 4 bases at J, with 11 bases between. CDR3 DNA sequence: TGTGCCAGCTCACCAGGGGCCAAGGGTAATGAAAAACTGTTTTTT. Residues: CASSPGAKGNEKLFF.

The V gene is TRBV7-2, the J gene TRBJ2-2, with D hard to call. V lost 1 base and J 4 bases, leaving 4 bases between the germline ends. Germline lookup yields CDR1 SGHTA and CDR2 FQGNSA. This CDR3 has 13 residues. As DNA, the CDR3 is TGTGCCAGCAGCTTAGACACCACCGGGGAGCTGTTTTTT. Its protein product is CASSLDTTGELFF. The complete variable domain, with remaining parts taken from reference TRBV7-2 and TRBJ2-2, reads GAGVSQSPSNKVTEKGKDVELRCDPISGHTALYWYRQSLGQGLEFLIYFQGNSAPDKSGLPSDRFSAERTGGSVSTLTIQRTQQEDSAVYLCASSLDTTGELFFGEGSRLTVL.

This clone was seen just once. The genes are TRBV4-2 and TRBJ2-5; 9 bases are shared with TRBD2. This CDR3 is 17 amino acids long. Germline V gives CDR1 LGHNA, CDR2 YNFKEQ. The J segment lost 1 base and the V segment lost 0 bases, leaving 6 bases of the junction unmatched. CDR3: CASSQESWRGGQETQYF. The CDR3 DNA reads TGTGCCAGCAGCCAAGAATCTTGGCGGGGGGGCCAAGAGACCCAGTACTTC.

The rearrangement uses TRBV9 and TRBJ2-7; 7 bases match TRBD2. This CDR3 has 15 amino acids. V lost 0 bases, J lost 3 bases, and 6 bases stayed unmatched. Germline loops: CDR1 SGDLS, CDR2 YYNGEE. The CDR3 DNA reads TGTGCCAGCAGCGTAGCCGCTAGCGGCCACTACGAGCAGTACTTC. The encoded protein is CASSVAASGHYEQYF.

The chain links TRBV15 to TRBJ2-2; D unclear. Trimming pared 2 bases from V and 7 bases from J, leaving 5 bases between. This CDR3 spans 12 amino acids. Germline lookup yields CDR1 LNHNV and CDR2 YYDKDF (reference sequence). For the CDR3, the DNA is TGTGCCACCAGCAGACACAACGGGGAGCTGTTTTTT. Protein product: CATSRHNGELFF.

The sample holds a few counts of this clone. The J gene is TRBJ1-1, the V gene TRBV3-1 (or the pseudogene TRBV3-2); the match to TRBD1 covers 8 bases. This CDR3 has 14 amino acids. With V trimmed by 4 bases and J by 0 bases, 1 base remained unmatched. The germline V gene has CDR1 LGHDT and CDR2 YNNKEL (reference sequence). The CDR3 spells CASSLGQVNTEAFF. The CDR3 nucleotides are TGTGCCAGCAGCCTGGGACAGGTGAACACTGAAGCTTTCTTT.

This chain connects TRBV27 to TRBJ2-5; the D is unclear. V was cut by 8 bases and J by 1 base, with 11 bases left in between. CDR3 length: 13 amino acids. Looked up from germline, CDR1 is MNHEY and CDR2 is SMNVEV (reference sequence). The CDR3: CASARFSQETQYF. The CDR3 DNA sequence: TGTGCCAGCGCGCGTTTTAGCCAAGAGACCCAGTACTTC.

The J gene is TRBJ2-3, the V gene TRBV6-5, with 10 positions matching TRBD1. V trimming: 4 bases; J trimming: 4 bases; junction bases outside the gene matches: 2. The CDR3 covers 14 residues. Germline CDR1 and CDR2: MNHEY and SVGAGI. The CDR3 bases are TGTGCCAGCAGTTCCGGACAGGGGGCAGATACGCAGTATTTT. This sequence encodes CASSSGQGADTQYF.

The gene calls are TRBV2 and TRBJ2-3; 10 nucleotides agree with TRBD2. Germline V CDR1 and CDR2: SNHLY, FYNNEI. Losses at the gene ends were 3 bases for V and 5 bases for J; bases not matched to a gene: 8. CDR3 length equals 16 residues. The CDR3 region has the DNA TGTGCCAGCAGTGAGTGGGCTAGCGGGGGTGAAGATACGCAGTATTTT. Translated: CASSEWASGGEDTQYF.